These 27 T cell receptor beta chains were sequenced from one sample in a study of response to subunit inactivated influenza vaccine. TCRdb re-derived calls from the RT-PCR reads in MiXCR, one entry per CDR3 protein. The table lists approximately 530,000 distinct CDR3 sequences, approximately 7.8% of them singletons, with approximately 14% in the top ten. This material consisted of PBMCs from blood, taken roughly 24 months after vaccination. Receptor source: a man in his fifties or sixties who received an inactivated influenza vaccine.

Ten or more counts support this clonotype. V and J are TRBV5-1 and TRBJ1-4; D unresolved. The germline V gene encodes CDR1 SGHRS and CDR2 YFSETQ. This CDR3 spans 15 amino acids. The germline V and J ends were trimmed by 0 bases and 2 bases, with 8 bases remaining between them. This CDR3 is CASSLVGFTNEKLFF. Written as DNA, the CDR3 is TGCGCCAGCAGCTTGGTAGGGTTCACTAATGAAAAACTGTTTTTT.

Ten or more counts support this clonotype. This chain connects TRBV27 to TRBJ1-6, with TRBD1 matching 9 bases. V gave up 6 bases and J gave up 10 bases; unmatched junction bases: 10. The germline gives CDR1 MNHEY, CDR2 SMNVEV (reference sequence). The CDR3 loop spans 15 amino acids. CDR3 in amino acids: CASRPTGTGSSPLHF. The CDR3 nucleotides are TGTGCCAGCAGACCCACCGGGACAGGGTCCTCACCCCTCCACTTT.

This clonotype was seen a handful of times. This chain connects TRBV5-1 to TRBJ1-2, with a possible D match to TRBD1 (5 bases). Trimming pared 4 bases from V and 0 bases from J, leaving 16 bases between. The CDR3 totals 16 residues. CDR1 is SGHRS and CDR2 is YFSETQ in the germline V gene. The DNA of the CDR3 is TGCGCCAGCAGCACGGCCGGGACTACAGCTAACTATGGCTACACCTTC. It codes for CASSTAGTTANYGYTF.

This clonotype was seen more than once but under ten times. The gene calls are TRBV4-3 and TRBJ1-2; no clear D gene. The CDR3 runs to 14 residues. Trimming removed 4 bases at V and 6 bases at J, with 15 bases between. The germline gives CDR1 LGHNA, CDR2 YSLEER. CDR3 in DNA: TGCGCCAGCAGCCGCGAGCCCGAGGCGAATGGCTACACCTTC. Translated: CASSREPEANGYTF.

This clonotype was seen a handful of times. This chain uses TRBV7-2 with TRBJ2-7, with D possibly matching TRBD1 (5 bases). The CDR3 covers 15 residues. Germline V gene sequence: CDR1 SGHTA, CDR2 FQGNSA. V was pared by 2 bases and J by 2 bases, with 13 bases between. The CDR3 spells CASSLYSQGPYEQYF. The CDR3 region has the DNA TGTGCCAGCAGCTTATACTCCCAGGGCCCCTACGAGCAGTACTTC.

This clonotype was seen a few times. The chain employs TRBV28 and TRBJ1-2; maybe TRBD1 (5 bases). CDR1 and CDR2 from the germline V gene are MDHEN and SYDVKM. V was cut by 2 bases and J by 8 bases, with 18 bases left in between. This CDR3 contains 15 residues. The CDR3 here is CASSLVVIRGEGYTF. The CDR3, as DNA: TGTGCCAGCAGTTTAGTCGTAATTCGGGGGGAAGGCTACACCTTC.

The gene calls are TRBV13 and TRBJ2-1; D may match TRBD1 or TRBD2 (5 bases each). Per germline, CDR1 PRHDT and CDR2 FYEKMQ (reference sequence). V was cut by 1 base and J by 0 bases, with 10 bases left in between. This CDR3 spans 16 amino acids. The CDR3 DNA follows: TGTGCCAGCAGCTTAGTAGGGGAGAGCTCCTACAATGAGCAGTTCTTC. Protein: CASSLVGESSYNEQFF.

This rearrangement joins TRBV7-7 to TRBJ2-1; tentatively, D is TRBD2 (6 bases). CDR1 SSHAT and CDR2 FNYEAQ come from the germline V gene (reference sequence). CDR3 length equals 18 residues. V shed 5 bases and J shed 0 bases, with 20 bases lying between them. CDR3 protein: CASSQYAYPTSSYNEQFF. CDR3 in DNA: TGTGCCAGCAGCCAATATGCGTATCCGACTAGCTCCTACAATGAGCAGTTCTTC. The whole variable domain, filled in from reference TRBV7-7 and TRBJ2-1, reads GAGVSQSPRYKVTKRGQDVTLRCDPISSHATLYWYQQALGQGPEFLTYFNYEAQPDKSGLPSDRFSAERPEGSISTLTIQRTEQRDSAMYRCASSQYAYPTSSYNEQFFGPGTRLTVL.

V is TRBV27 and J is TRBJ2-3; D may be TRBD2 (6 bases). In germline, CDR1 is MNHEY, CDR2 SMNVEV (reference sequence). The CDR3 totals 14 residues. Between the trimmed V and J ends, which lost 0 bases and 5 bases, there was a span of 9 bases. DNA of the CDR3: TGTGCCAGCAGTTTATCTGCCGGGGGAGATACGCAGTATTTT. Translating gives CASSLSAGGDTQYF.

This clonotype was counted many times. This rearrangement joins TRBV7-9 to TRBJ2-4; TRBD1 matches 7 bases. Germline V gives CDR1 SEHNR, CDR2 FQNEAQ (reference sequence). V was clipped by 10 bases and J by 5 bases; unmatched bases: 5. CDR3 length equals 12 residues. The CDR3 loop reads CATQGLQNIQYF. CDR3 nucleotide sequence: TGTGCCACACAGGGGCTCCAAAACATTCAGTACTTC.

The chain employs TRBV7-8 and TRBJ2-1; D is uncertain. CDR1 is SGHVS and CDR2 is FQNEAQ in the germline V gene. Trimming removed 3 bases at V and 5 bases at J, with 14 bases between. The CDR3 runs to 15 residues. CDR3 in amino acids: CASSFRPKLNNEQFF. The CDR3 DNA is TGTGCCAGCAGCTTCAGGCCGAAGCTAAACAATGAGCAGTTCTTC.

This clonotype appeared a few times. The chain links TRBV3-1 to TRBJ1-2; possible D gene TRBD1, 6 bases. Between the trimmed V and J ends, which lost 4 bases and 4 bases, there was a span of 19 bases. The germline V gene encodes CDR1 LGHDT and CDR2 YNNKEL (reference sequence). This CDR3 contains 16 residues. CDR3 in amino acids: CASSRKSGAASYGYTF. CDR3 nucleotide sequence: TGTGCCAGCAGCCGAAAGTCGGGGGCGGCAAGCTATGGCTACACCTTC.

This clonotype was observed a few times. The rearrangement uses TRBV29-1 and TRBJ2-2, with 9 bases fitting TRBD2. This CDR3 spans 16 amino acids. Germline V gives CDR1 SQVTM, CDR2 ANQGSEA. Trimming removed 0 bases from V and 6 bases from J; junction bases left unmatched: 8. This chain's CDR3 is CSVEDRASGIPGELFF. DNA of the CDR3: TGCAGCGTTGAAGATCGGGCTAGCGGGATCCCCGGGGAGCTGTTTTTT.

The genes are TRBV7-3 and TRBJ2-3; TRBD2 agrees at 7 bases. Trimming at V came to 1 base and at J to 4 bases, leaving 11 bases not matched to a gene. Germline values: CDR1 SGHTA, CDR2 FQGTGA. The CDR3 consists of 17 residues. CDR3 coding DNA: TGTGCCAGCAGCTTAAATCATGGCGGGAGACGGGCAGATACGCAGTATTTT. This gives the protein CASSLNHGGRRADTQYF. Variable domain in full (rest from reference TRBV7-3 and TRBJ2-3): GAGVSQTPSNKVTEKGKYVELRCDPISGHTALYWYRQSLGQGPEFLIYFQGTGAADDSGLPNDRFFAVRPEGSVSTLKIQRTERGDSAVYLCASSLNHGGRRADTQYFGPGTRLTVL.

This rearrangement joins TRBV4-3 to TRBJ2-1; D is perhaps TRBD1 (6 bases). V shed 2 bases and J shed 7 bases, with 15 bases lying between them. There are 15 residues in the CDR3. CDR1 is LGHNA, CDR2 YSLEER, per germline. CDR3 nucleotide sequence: TGCGCCAGCAGCCAAATCTGGACAGTAATGAATGAGCAGTTCTTC. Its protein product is CASSQIWTVMNEQFF.

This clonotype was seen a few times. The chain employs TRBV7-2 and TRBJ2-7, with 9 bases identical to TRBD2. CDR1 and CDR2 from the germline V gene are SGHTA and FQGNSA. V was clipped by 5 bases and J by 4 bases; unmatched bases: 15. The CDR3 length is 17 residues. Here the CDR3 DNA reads TGTGCCAGCAGCCTTCTTCCCGGACTAGCGTTTTCGTACGAGCAGTACTTC. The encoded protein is CASSLLPGLAFSYEQYF.

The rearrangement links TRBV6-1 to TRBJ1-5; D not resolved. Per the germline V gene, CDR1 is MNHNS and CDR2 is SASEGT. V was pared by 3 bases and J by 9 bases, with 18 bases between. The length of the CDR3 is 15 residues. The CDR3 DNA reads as TGTGCCAGCAGTGATGGCCCAGCAAGCATACGGCCCCAGCATTTT. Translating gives CASSDGPASIRPQHF.

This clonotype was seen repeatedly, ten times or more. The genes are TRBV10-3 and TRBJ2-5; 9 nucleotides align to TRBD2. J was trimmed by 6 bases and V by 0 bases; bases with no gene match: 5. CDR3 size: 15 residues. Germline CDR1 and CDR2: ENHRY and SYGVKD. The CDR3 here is CAISESNSGSKTQYF. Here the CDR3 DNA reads TGTGCCATCAGTGAGTCTAATAGCGGGAGTAAGACCCAGTACTTC.

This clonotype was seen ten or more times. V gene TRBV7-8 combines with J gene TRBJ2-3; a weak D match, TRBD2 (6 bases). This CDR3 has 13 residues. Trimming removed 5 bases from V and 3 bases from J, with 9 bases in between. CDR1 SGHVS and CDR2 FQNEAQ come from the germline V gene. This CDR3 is CASSRRETDTQYF. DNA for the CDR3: TGTGCCAGCAGCCGGCGGGAAACAGATACGCAGTATTTT.

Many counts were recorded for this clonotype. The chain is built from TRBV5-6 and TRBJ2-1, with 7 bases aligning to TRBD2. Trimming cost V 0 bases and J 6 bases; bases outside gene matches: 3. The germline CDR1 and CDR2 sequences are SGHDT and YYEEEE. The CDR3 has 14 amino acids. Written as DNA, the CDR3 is TGTGCCAGCAGCTTGGGACTAGCTAGCAATGAGCAGTTCTTC. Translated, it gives CASSLGLASNEQFF.

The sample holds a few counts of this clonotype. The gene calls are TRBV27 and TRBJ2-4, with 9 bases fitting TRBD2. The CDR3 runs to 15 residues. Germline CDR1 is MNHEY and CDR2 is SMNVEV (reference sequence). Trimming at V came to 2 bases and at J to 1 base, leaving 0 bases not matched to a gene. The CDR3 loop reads CASSLSGGAKNIQYF. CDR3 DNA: TGTGCCAGCAGTTTAAGCGGGGGGGCCAAAAACATTCAGTACTTC.

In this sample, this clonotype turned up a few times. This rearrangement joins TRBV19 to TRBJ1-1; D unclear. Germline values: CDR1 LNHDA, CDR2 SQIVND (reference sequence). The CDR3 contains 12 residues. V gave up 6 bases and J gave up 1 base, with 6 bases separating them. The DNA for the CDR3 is TGTGCCAGTAGGGACGGGAACACTGAAGCTTTCTTT. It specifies CASRDGNTEAFF.

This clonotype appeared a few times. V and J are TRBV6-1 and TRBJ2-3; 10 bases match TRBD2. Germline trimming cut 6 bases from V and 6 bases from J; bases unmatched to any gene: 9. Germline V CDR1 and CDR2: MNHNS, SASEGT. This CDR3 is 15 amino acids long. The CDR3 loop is CASRIKGTSVDTQYF. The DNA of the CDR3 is TGTGCCAGCAGGATAAAGGGGACTAGCGTTGATACGCAGTATTTT.

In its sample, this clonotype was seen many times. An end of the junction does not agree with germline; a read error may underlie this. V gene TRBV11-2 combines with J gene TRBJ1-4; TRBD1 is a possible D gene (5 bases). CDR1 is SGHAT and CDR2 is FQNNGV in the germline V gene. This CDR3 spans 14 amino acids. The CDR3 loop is CASSLGTTNEKLFF. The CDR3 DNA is TGTGCCAGCAGCTTAGGGACAACAAATGAAAAACTGTTTTTT.

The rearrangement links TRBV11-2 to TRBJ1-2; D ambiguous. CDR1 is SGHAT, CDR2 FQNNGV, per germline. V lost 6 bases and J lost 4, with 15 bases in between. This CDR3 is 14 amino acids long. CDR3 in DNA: TGTGCCAGCAGTCAGTACCAGGATAGCTATGGCTACACCTTC. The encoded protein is CASSQYQDSYGYTF.

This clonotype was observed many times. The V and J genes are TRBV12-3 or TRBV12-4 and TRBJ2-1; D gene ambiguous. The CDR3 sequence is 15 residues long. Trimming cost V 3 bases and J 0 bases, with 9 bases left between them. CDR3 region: CASSLVQSSYNEQFF. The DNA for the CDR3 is TGTGCCAGCAGTTTGGTGCAGAGCTCCTACAATGAGCAGTTCTTC.

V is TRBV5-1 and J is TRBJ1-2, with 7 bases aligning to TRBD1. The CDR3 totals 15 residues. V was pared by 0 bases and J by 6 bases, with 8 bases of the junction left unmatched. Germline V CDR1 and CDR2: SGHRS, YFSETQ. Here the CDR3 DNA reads TGCGCCAGCAGCTTGGCCGGGACAGCGATTGATGGCTACACCTTC. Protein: CASSLAGTAIDGYTF. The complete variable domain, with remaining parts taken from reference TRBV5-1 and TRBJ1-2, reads KAGVTQTPRYLIKTRGQQVTLSCSPISGHRSVSWYQQTPGQGLQFLFEYFSETQRNKGNFPGRFSGRQFSNSRSEMNVSTLELGDSALYLCASSLAGTAIDGYTFGSGTRLTVV.